A single sample is the source of the 5 T cell receptor beta chains below, sequenced in a study of blood T cell repertoires in COVID-19. The protocol was immunoSEQ multiplex PCR, while the TCRdb copy is restricted to in-frame clones and leaves out a portion. The sample consists of approximately 99,000 clones, about 90% of them appearing once. Sequenced: peripheral blood. The origin of the receptors is a human donor in a cohort sampled during active COVID-19.

The chain uses TRBV29-1 and TRBJ1-1; perhaps TRBD1 as D (6 bases). CDR3 length: 12 residues. Per germline, CDR1 SQVTM and CDR2 ANQGSEA. V shed 7 bases and J shed 5 bases, with 14 bases lying between them. DNA of the CDR3: TGCAGCGCCGGCACAGGGAAGACTGAAGCTTTCTTT. Its translation: CSAGTGKTEAFF.

The chain couples TRBV7-2 to TRBJ2-5; D may be TRBD1 (5 bases). The CDR3 consists of 14 residues. Germline-derived CDR1 and CDR2 are SGHTA and FQGNSA. V was cut by 5 bases and J by 2 bases, with 12 bases left in between. CDR3 nucleotides: TGTGCCAGCAGCCTAGGGGCCGCACAAGAGACCCAGTACTTC. Protein sequence: CASSLGAAQETQYF.

CDR3 in amino acids: CASSSGVYGGSPLHF. The CDR3 DNA follows: TGCGCCAGCAGCTCTGGAGTCTACGGGGGTTCACCCCTCCACTTT. The chain links TRBV5-1 to TRBJ1-6; possible D gene TRBD1, 5 bases. Per the germline V gene, CDR1 is SGHRS and CDR2 is YFSETQ. V was trimmed by 3 bases and J by 9 bases, leaving 16 bases between them. The CDR3 consists of 15 residues.

The rearrangement uses TRBV3-1 (or the pseudogene TRBV3-2) and TRBJ2-7, with 8 bases aligning to TRBD2. The length of the CDR3 is 15 residues. From germline, CDR1 is LGHDT and CDR2 YNNKEL (reference sequence). Unmatched junction bases numbered 3, after V lost 0 bases and J lost 2 bases. The CDR3 DNA reads TGTGCCAGCAGCCAAGACGGGACTAGAACCTACGAGCAGTACTTC. Translating gives CASSQDGTRTYEQYF.

CDR3 region: CASSLGQGLYF. CDR3 DNA sequence: TGTGCCAGCAGTTTGGGACAGGGGTTGTATTTT. The chain is built from TRBV28 and TRBJ2-3; TRBD1 aligns across 10 bases. CDR3 length: 11 residues. J lost 14 bases, V lost 3 bases, and 2 bases had no gene match. CDR1 is MDHEN and CDR2 is SYDVKM in the germline V gene.